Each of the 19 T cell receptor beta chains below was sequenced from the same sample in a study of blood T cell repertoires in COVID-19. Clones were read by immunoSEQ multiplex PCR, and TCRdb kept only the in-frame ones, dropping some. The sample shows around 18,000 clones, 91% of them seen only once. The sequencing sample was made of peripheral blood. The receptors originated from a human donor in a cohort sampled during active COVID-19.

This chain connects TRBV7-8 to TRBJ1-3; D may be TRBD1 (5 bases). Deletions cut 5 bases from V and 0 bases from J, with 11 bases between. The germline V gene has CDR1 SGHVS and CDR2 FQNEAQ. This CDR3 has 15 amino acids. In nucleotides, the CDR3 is TGTGCCAGCAGCATAGGGACTCCCTCTGGAAACACCATATATTTT. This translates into CASSIGTPSGNTIYF.

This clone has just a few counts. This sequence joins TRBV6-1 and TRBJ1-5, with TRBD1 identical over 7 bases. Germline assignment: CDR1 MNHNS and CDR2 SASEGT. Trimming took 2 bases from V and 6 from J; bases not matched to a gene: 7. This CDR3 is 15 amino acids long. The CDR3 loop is CASSEIQGSTQPQHF. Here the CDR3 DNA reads TGTGCCAGCAGTGAAATACAGGGGTCCACTCAGCCCCAGCATTTT.

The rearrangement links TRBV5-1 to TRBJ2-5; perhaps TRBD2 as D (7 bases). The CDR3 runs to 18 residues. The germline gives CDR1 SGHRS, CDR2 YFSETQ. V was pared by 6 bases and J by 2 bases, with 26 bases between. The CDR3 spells CASIPLPNGGLRQETQYF. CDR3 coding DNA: TGCGCCAGCATCCCTTTACCCAACGGGGGGCTTCGGCAAGAGACCCAGTACTTC.

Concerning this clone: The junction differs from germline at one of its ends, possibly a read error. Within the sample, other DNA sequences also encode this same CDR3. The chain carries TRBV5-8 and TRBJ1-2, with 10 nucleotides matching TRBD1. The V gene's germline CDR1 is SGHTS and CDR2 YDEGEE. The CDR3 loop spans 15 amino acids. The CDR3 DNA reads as TGTGCCAGTAGCTTAGGGCGGGACAGGGGATATGGCTACACCTTC. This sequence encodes CASSLGRDRGYGYTF.

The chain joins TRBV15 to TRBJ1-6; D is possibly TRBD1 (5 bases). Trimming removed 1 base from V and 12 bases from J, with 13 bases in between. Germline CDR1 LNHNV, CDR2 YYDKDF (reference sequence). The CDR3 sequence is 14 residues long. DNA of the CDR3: TGTGCCACCAGCAGAGTACGGGGGATGGAACCCCTCCACTTT. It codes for CATSRVRGMEPLHF.

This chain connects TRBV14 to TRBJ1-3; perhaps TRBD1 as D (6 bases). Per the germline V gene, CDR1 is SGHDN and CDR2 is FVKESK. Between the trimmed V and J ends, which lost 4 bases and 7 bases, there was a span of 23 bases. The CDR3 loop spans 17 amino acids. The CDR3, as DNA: TGTGCCAGCAGCCCTAAGAGGGAGGGGGGGGCGTGGAACACCATATATTTT. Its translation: CASSPKREGGAWNTIYF.

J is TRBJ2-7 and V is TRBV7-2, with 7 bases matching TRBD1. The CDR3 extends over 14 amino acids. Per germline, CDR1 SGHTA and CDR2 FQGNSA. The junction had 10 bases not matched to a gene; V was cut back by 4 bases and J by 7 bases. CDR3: CASSSRDSPWEQYF. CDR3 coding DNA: TGTGCCAGCAGCTCGAGGGACAGCCCCTGGGAGCAGTACTTC.

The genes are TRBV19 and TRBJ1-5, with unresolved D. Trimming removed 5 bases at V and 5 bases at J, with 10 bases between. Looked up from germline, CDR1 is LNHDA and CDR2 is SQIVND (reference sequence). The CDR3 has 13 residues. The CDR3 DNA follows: TGTGCCAGTAGTCTCGGCGGTTATCAGCCCCAGCATTTT. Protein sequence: CASSLGGYQPQHF.

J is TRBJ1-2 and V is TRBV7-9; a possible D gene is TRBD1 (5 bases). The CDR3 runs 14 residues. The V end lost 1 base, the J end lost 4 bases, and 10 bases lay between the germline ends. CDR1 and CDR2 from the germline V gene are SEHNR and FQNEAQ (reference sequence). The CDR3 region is CASSLEGVLYGYTF. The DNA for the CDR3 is TGTGCCAGCAGCTTAGAAGGGGTACTCTATGGCTACACCTTC.

In DNA, the CDR3 is TGTGCCAGCAGTGAGAGGAAAGAGACCCAGTACTTC. Amino acid sequence: CASSERKETQYF. The genes are TRBV6-2 or TRBV6-3 and TRBJ2-5; D gene uncertain. This CDR3 is 12 amino acids long. V was cut by 5 bases and J by 3 bases, with 7 bases left in between. Germline values: CDR1 MNHEY, CDR2 SVGEGT.

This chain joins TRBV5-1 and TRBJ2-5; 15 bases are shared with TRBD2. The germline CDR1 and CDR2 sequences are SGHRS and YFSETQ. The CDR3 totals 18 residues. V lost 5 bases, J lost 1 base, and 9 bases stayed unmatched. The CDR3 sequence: CASRYGTSGRTRQETQYF. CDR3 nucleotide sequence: TGCGCCAGCAGATATGGGACTAGCGGGAGGACCCGCCAAGAGACCCAGTACTTC.

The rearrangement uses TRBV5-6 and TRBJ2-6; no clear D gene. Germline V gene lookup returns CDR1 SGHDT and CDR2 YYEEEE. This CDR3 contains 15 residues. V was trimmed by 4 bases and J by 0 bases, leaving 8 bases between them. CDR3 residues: CASSRRSSGANVLTF. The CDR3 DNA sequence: TGTGCCAGCAGCCGGCGGAGCTCTGGGGCCAACGTCCTGACTTTC.

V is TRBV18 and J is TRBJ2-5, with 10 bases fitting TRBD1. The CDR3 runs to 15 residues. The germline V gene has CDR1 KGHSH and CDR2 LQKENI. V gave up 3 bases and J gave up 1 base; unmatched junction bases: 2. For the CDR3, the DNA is TGTGCCAGCTCACCGGACAGGGGGGCCCAAGAGACCCAGTACTTC. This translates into CASSPDRGAQETQYF.

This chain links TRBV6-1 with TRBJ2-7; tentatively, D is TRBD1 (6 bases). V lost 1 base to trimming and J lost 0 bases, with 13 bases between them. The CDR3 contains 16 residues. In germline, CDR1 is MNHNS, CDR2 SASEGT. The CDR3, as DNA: TGTGCCAGCAGTGAAGTTCAGGGGACCTTCTCCTACGAGCAGTACTTC. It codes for CASSEVQGTFSYEQYF.

The CDR3 nucleotides are TGTGCCCTACTCTTTGGTCGGGAGGGGAACACCGGGGAGCTGTTTTTT. The encoded protein is CALLFGREGNTGELFF. V usage is TRBV6-4 and J usage is TRBJ2-2; the match to TRBD2 covers 8 bases. The germline V gene has CDR1 MRHNA and CDR2 SNTAGT. J gave up 1 base and V 11 bases, and 12 bases lay outside the gene matches. The CDR3 covers 16 residues.

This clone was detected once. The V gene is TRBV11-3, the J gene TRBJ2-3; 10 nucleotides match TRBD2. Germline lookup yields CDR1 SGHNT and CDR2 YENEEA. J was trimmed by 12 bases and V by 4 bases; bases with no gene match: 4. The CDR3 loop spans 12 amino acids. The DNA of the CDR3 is TGTGCCAGCAGCTCGTCTAGCGGGGGACAGTATTTT. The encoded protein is CASSSSSGGQYF.

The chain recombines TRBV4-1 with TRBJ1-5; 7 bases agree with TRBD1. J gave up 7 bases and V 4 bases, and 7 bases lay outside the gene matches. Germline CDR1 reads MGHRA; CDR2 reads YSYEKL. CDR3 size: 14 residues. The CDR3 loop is CASSPTGVGQPQHF. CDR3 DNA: TGCGCCAGCAGCCCCACAGGGGTCGGGCAGCCCCAGCATTTT.

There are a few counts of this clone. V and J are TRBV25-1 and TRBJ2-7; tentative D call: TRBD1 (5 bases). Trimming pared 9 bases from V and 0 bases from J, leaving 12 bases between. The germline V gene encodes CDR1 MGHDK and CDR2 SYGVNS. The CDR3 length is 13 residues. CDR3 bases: TGTGCCAGTAGTACAGGATCCTCCTACGAGCAGTACTTC. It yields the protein CASSTGSSYEQYF.

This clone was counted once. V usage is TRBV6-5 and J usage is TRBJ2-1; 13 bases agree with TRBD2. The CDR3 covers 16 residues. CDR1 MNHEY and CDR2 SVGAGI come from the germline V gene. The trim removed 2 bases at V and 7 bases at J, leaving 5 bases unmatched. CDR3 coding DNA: TGTGCCAGCAGTTACGGGGGACTAGCGGGACGTAATGAGCAGTTCTTC. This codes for CASSYGGLAGRNEQFF.